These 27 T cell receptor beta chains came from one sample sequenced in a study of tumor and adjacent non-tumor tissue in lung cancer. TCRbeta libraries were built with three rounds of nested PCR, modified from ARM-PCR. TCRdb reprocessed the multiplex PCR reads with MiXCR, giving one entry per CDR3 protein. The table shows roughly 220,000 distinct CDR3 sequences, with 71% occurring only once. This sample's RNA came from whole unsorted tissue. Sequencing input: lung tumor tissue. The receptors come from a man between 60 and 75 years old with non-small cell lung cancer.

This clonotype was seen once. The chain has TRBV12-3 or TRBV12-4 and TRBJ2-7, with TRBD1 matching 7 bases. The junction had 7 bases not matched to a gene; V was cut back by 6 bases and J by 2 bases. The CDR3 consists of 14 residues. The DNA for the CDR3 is TGTGCCAGCAGACGGGACAGCAATACCTACGAGCAGTACTTC. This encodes CASRRDSNTYEQYF.

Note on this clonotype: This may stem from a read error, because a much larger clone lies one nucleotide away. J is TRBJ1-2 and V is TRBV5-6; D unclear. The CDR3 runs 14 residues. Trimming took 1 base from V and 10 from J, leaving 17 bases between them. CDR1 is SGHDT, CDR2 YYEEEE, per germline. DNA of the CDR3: TGTGCCAGCAGCTTGAAGGAAGGGATGAATGACTACACCTTC. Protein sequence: CASSLKEGMNDYTF.

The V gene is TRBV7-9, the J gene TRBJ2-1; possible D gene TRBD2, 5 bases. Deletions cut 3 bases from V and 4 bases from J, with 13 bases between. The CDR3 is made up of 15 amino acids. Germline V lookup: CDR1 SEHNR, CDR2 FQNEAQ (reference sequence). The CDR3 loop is CASSFRAALYNEQFF. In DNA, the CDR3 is TGTGCCAGCAGCTTCCGAGCGGCGCTTTACAATGAGCAGTTCTTC.

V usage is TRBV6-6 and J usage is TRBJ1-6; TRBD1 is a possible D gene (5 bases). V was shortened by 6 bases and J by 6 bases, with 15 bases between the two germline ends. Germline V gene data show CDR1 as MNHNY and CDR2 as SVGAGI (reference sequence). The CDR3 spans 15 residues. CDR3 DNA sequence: TGTGCCAGCAGCCAACAGAGGGGTCGTAATTCACCCCTCCACTTT. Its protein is CASSQQRGRNSPLHF.

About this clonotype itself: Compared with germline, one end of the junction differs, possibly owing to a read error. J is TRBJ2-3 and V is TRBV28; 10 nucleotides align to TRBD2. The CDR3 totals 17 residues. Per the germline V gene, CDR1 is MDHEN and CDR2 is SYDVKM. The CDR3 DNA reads TGTGCCGGCAGCGAGGATCGACTAGCGGGCTTTGGAGATACGCAGTATTTT. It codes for CAGSEDRLAGFGDTQYF.

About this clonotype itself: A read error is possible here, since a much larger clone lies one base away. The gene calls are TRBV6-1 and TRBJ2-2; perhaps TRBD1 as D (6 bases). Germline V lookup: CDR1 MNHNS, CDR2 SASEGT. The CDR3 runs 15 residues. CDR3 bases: TGTGCCAGCAGTGCATTAGGGGGTGACACCGTGGAGCTGTTTTTT. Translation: CASSALGGDTVELFF.

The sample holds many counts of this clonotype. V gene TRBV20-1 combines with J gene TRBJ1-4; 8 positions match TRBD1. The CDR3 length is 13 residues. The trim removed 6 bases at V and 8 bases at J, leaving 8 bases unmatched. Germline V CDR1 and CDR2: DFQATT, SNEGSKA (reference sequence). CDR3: CSAEDREGEKLFF. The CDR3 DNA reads TGCAGTGCCGAGGACAGGGAGGGAGAAAAACTGTTTTTT.

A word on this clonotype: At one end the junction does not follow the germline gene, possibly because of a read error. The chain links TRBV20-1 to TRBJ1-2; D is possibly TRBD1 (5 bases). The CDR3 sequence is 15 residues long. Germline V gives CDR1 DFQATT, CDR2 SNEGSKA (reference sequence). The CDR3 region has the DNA TGCAGTGCTAGTCTCTTCCGGGACCCCCGCCACGACTACACCTTT. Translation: CSASLFRDPRHDYTF.

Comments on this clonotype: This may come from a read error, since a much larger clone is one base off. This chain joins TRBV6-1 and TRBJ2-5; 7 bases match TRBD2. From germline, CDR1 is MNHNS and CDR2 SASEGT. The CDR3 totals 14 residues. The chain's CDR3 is CASNEGAGQETQYF. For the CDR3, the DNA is TGTGCCAGCAATGAAGGAGCGGGGCAAGAGACCCAGTACTTC.

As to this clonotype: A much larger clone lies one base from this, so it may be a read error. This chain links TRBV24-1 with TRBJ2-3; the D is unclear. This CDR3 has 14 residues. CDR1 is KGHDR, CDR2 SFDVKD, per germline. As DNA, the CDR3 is TGTGCCACCAGTGGACGACGTAGCACACATACGCAGTATTTT. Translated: CATSGRRSTHTQYF.

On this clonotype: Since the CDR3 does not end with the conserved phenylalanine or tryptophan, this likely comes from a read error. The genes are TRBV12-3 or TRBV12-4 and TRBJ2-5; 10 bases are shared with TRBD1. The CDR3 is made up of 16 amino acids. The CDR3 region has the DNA TGTCCCAGCAGACACAGACAGGGGGCTAACCGAGAGACACAGTACCTC. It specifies CPSRHRQGANRETQYL.

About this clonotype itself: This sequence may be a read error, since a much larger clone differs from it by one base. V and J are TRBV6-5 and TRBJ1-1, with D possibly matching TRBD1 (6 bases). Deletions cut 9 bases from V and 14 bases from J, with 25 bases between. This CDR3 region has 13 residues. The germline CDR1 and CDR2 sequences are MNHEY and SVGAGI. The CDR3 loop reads CARRQQTGSRRFF. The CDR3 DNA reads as TGTGCCAGAAGGCAACAGACAGGTTCTCGCAGGTTCTTT.

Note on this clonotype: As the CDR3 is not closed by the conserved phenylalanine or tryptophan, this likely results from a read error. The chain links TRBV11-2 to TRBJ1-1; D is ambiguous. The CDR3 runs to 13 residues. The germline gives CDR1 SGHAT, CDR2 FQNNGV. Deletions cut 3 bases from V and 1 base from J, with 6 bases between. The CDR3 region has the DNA TGTGCCAGCAGCTTCGACACGAACACTGAAGCTTTCTAT. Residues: CASSFDTNTEAFY.

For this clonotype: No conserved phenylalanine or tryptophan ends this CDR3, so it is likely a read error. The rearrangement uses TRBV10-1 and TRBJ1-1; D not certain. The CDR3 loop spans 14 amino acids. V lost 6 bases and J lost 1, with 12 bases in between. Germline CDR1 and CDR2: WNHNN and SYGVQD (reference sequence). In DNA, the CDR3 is TGCGCCAGCAGCGCTCATCGGCAGAACACTGAAGCTTTCTCT. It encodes CASSAHRQNTEAFS.

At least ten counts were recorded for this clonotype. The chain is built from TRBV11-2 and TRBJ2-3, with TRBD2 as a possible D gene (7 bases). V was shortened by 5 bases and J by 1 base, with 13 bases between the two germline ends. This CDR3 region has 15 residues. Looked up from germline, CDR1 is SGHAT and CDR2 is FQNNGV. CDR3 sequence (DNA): TGTGCCAGCAGCGAACGGGGGGCCGGCACAGATACGCAGTATTTT. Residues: CASSERGAGTDTQYF.

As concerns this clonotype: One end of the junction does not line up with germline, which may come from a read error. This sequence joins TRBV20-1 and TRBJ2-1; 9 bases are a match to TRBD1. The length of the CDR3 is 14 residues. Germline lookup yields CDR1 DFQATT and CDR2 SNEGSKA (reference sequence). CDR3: CGARDTGGVNEQFF. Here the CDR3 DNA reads TGCGGTGCTAGAGATACAGGGGGCGTAAATGAACAGTTCTTC.

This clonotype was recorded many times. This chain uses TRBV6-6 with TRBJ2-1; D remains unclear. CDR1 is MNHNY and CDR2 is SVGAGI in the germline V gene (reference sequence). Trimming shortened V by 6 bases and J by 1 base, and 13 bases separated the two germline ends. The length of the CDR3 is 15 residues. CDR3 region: CASRAARKSYNEQFF. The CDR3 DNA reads TGTGCCAGCAGGGCGGCGCGGAAGTCCTACAATGAGCAGTTCTTC.

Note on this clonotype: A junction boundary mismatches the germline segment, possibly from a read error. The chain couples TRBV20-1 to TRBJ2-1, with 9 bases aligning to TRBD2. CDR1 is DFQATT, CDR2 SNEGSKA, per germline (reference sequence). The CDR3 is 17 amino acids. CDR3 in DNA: TGCAGTTCTAGAATACCAACCGGGACTAGCAGCTGCAATGAGCAGTTCTTC. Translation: CSSRIPTGTSSCNEQFF.

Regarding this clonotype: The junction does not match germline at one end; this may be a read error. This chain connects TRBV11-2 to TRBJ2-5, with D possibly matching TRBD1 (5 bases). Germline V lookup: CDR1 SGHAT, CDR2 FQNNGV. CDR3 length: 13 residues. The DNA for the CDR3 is TGTGACAGCAGCTCTATAGGGGAAGAGACCCAGAACTTC. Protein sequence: CDSSSIGEETQNF.

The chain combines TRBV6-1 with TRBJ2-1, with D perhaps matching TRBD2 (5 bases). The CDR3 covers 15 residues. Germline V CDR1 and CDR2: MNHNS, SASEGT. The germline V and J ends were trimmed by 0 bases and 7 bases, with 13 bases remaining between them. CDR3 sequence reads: CASSEALREANEQFF. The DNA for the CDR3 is TGTGCCAGCAGTGAAGCGCTTCGGGAAGCGAATGAGCAGTTCTTC.

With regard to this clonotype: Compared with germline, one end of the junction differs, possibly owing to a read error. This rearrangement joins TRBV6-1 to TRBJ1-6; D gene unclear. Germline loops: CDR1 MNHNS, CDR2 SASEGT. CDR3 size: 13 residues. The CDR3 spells CAGNGPQGSPLYF. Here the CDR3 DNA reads TGTGCCGGCAATGGACCTCAAGGTTCACCCCTCTACTTT.

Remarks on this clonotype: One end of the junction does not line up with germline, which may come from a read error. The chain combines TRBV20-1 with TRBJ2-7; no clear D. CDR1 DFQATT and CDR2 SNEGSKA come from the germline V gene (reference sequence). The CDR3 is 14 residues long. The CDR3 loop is CSARDGRSSYVQYF. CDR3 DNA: TGCAGTGCTAGAGATGGAAGGAGCTCCTACGTGCAGTACTTC.

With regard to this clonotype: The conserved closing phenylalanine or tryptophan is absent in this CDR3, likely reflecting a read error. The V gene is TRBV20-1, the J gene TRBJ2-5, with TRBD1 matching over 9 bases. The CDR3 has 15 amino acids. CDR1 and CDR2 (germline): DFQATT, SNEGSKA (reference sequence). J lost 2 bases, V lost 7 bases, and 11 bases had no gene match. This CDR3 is CSVYNTGTGQETQYL. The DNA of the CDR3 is TGCAGTGTTTACAATACCGGGACAGGGCAAGAGACCCAGTACTTG.

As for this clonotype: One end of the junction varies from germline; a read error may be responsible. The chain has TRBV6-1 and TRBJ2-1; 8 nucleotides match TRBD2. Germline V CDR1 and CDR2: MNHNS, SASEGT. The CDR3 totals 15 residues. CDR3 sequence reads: CASSEHAGGHSEQFF. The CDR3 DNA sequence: TGTGCCAGCAGTGAACACGCGGGGGGCCACAGTGAGCAGTTTTTC.

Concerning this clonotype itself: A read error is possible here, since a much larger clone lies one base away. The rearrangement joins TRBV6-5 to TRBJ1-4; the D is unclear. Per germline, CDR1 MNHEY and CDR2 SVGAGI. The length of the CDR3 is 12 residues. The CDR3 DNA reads TGTGTCAGCGGGCGGCCCAGGGAAAAACTGTTTTTT. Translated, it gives CVSGRPREKLFF.

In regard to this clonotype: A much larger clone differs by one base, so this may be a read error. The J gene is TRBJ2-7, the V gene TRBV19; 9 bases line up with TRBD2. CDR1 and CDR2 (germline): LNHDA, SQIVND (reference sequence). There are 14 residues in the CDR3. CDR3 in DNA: TGTGCCAGTAGTTCTCTAGCGGGAACCACCGAGAAGTACTTC. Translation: CASSSLAGTTEKYF.

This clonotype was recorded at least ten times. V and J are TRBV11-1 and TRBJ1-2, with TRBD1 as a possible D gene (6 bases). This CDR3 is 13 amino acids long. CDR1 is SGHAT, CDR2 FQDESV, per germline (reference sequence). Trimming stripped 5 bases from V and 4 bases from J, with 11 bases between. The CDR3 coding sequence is TGTGCCAGCAGCGCCGGGGGCTTCTATGGCTACACCTTC. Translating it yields CASSAGGFYGYTF.